Listed below are T cell receptor beta chains from one sample, sequenced in a study of cytomegalovirus exposure and HLA in healthy donors. Sequencing used immunoSEQ multiplex PCR; TCRdb keeps in-frame clones, though not all of them. Of about 150,000 clones in the sample, approximately 80% were seen once. Sample: PBMCs. These receptor sequences come from a male donor in good health and CMV-seronegative. The CDR3 runs from the conserved cysteine through the conserved F or W. The D gene is left open where the match is weak. Expanded clones get a size class; other rows say once, few or many, or leave the size out.

D	size	V	J	CDR3	DNA
.	.	TRBV23-1	TRBJ1-5	CASSQSNAESRGKKKGNQPQHF	TGCGCCAGCAGTCAATCGAACGCAGAGTCTAGGGGTAAAAAGAAGGGCAATCAGCCCCAGCATTTT
.	few	TRBV19	TRBJ1-5	CASSKGVSWDQPQHF	TGTGCCAGTAGTAAGGGGGTCTCTTGGGATCAGCCCCAGCATTTT
.	.	TRBV9	TRBJ2-2	CASSVGVNGELFF	TGTGCCAGCAGCGTAGGAGTGAACGGGGAGCTGTTTTTT
TRBD1	.	TRBV6-5	TRBJ2-2	CASTQGFNGELFF	TGTGCCAGCACACAGGGGTTTAACGGGGAGCTGTTTTTT
.	few	TRBV5-6	TRBJ1-2	CASSLRTPPYGYTF	TGTGCCAGCAGCTTGAGGACTCCTCCATATGGCTACACCTTC
TRBD2	.	TRBV6-5	TRBJ2-3	CASRASGARTDTQYF	TGTGCCAGCAGGGCTAGCGGGGCCCGCACAGATACGCAGTATTTT
.	.	TRBV11-2	TRBJ1-2	CASSFGQGLYGYTF	TGTGCCAGCAGCTTTGGGCAGGGACTCTATGGCTACACCTTC
.	few	TRBV6-1	TRBJ1-5	CASKADQPQHF	TGTGCCAGCAAGGCGGATCAGCCCCAGCATTTT
.	.	TRBV2	TRBJ1-2	CASSQTQGFNYGYPF	TGTGCCAGCAGTCAAACACAGGGATTTAACTATGGCTACCCCTTC
.	few	TRBV19	TRBJ2-2	CASSMRGITGELFF	TGTGCCAGTAGTATGAGGGGGATCACCGGGGAGCTGTTTTTT
TRBD2	few	TRBV5-1	TRBJ2-7	CASSLVAGATYEQYF	TGCGCCAGCAGCTTGGTGGCGGGAGCAACCTACGAGCAGTACTTC
TRBD1	.	TRBV5-4	TRBJ2-4	CASSPTTGFGKNIQYF	TGTGCCAGCAGCCCTACGACAGGGTTTGGCAAAAACATTCAGTACTTC
.	.	TRBV5-1	TRBJ1-1	CASSPGDGNTEAFF	TGCGCCAGCAGCCCGGGGGACGGGAACACTGAAGCTTTCTTT
.	.	TRBV6-6	TRBJ2-7	CASSYSRRVEDQNF	TGTGCCAGCAGTTACTCGAGGCGGGTAGAGGATCAGAACTTC